Following are 18 T cell receptor beta chains from one sample sequenced in a study of shared clonotypes between healthy human individuals. Generated by immunoSEQ multiplex PCR, the TCRdb table keeps only in-frame clones and is missing some. The table records 2 million to 2.5 million clones, roughly 94% of them present only once. Only CD45RO-negative cells positively selected for CCR7 counted as naive CD8 cells, so terminally differentiated effector memory CD45RA+ cells were excluded. Sample: naive CD8+ T cells sorted from blood. The receptors originated from a man between 18 and 35 years old in good health.

The count of this clone is one. The chain links TRBV27 to TRBJ1-6; D not resolved. Germline V gene sequence: CDR1 MNHEY, CDR2 SMNVEV (reference sequence). CDR3 size: 16 residues. The germline V and J ends were trimmed by 2 bases and 0 bases, with 8 bases remaining between them. The CDR3 sequence is CASSLSSSSYNSPLHF. The CDR3 DNA reads as TGTGCCAGCAGTTTAAGTTCCAGCTCCTATAATTCACCCCTCCACTTT.

CDR3 residues: CASSLRYEDQPQHF. CDR3 in DNA: TGTGCCAGCAGTTTAAGGTACGAGGATCAGCCCCAGCATTTT. The V call is TRBV27, the J call TRBJ1-5; no firm D call. Germline assignment: CDR1 MNHEY and CDR2 SMNVEV (reference sequence). The CDR3 totals 14 residues. V was shortened by 2 bases and J by 5 bases, with 10 bases between the two germline ends.

In this sample, this clone turned up once. Other DNA sequences in this specimen translate into the identical CDR3. V gene TRBV6-5 combines with J gene TRBJ1-2; 8 bases map to TRBD1. Trimming at V came to 0 bases and at J to 8 bases, leaving 2 bases not matched to a gene. CDR1 and CDR2 (germline): MNHEY, SVGAGI. There are 13 residues in the CDR3. The CDR3: CASSYSAGGGYTF. As DNA, the CDR3 is TGTGCCAGCAGTTACTCGGCAGGGGGCGGCTACACCTTC.

The chain has TRBV23-1 and TRBJ2-7; 14 bases line up with TRBD2. TRBV23-1 is labeled an ORF, and its function is uncertain. The CDR3 covers 18 residues. The V and J ends lost 0 bases and 6 bases, in that order; junction bases with no gene match: 10. The CDR3 DNA is TGCGCCAGCAGTCAATCGACTAGCGGGAGGGCCAGGCCAACCGAGCAGTACTTC. Its protein product is CASSQSTSGRARPTEQYF.

This clone was detected once. V and J are TRBV2 and TRBJ1-1, with 8 nucleotides matching TRBD1. Trimming took 1 base from V and 2 from J; bases not matched to a gene: 6. The germline CDR1 and CDR2 sequences are SNHLY and FYNNEI. The CDR3 loop spans 16 amino acids. The CDR3 is CASSEDQGARNTEAFF. The CDR3 DNA is TGTGCCAGCAGTGAAGACCAGGGGGCAAGAAACACTGAAGCTTTCTTT.

The rearrangement joins TRBV14 to TRBJ2-1, with TRBD2 identical over 10 bases. Germline V gives CDR1 SGHDN, CDR2 FVKESK. V lost 4 bases to trimming and J lost 7 bases; unmatched junction nucleotides: 13. There are 17 residues in the CDR3. The CDR3 region is CASSPSWLAGVQNEQFF. DNA of the CDR3: TGTGCCAGCAGCCCCTCTTGGCTAGCGGGAGTCCAAAATGAGCAGTTCTTC. Combining the CDR3 with reference TRBV14 and TRBJ2-1 gives the whole variable domain EAGVTQFPSHSVIEKGQTVTLRCDPISGHDNLYWYRRVMGKEIKFLLHFVKESKQDESGMPNNRFLAERTGGTYSTLKVQPAELEDSGVYFCASSPSWLAGVQNEQFFGPGTRLTVL.

The chain employs TRBV28 and TRBJ1-5, with D hard to call. V lost 2 bases and J 6 bases, leaving 8 bases between the germline ends. The V gene's germline CDR1 is MDHEN and CDR2 SYDVKM. This CDR3 comprises 13 residues. CDR3 in amino acids: CASSLGGIQPQHF. The CDR3 region has the DNA TGTGCCAGCAGTTTAGGAGGAATTCAGCCCCAGCATTTT.

The rearrangement uses TRBV21-1 and TRBJ2-7. TRBV21-1 is a listed pseudogene. This CDR3 spans 15 amino acids. This CDR3 is CASSIPGPKVREQYF. The DNA for the CDR3 is TGTGCCAGCAGCATACCGGGACCTAAAGTCCGGGAGCAGTACTTC.

V gene TRBV6-1 combines with J gene TRBJ2-7, with TRBD2 identical over 9 bases. The ends lost 4 bases at V and 2 bases at J; junction bases unmatched: 3. CDR3 length: 14 residues. Germline CDR1 MNHNS, CDR2 SASEGT. CDR3 coding DNA: TGTGCCAGCAGTGTAGCGGGAGTAACCTACGAGCAGTACTTC. Its protein product is CASSVAGVTYEQYF.

The chain has TRBV5-1 and TRBJ1-1, with D hard to call. CDR3 length: 13 residues. Germline values: CDR1 SGHRS, CDR2 YFSETQ. V shed 5 bases and J shed 4 bases, with 12 bases lying between them. Here the CDR3 DNA reads TGCGCCAGCAGGACCGACGGGAGCACTGAAGCTTTCTTT. Translated: CASRTDGSTEAFF.

This sequence joins TRBV27 and TRBJ2-7; D is perhaps TRBD1 (5 bases). Germline V lookup: CDR1 MNHEY, CDR2 SMNVEV (reference sequence). The length of the CDR3 is 13 residues. V was clipped by 2 bases and J by 7 bases, with 12 bases between them. The CDR3 DNA follows: TGTGCCAGCAGTTTAAAAGGGGTGGGGGAGCAGTACTTC. It translates to CASSLKGVGEQYF.

The chain carries TRBV29-1 and TRBJ1-1; TRBD1 might be the D (5 bases). Deletions cut 5 bases from V and 5 bases from J, with 15 bases between. CDR1 is SQVTM and CDR2 is ANQGSEA in the germline V gene. The CDR3 is 13 amino acids. The CDR3: CSVFGRGSTEAFF. CDR3 coding DNA: TGCAGCGTTTTCGGTCGGGGGAGTACTGAAGCTTTCTTT.

This sequence joins TRBV5-1 and TRBJ2-1; the D is unclear. The CDR3 is made up of 16 amino acids. The V end was cut by 4 bases, the J end by 0 bases, with 14 bases between. CDR1 is SGHRS, CDR2 YFSETQ, per germline. The CDR3 nucleotides are TGCGCCAGCAGCCCATGGCTCCAGAGCTCCTACAATGAGCAGTTCTTC. Protein sequence: CASSPWLQSSYNEQFF.

The CDR3 DNA reads as TGTGCCAGCAGTGAAGTCCAGGGTGAAAAACTGTTTTTT. It is translated as CASSEVQGEKLFF. This sequence joins TRBV6-1 and TRBJ1-4; tentatively, D is TRBD1 (5 bases). Germline V gives CDR1 MNHNS, CDR2 SASEGT. Trimming shortened V by 1 base and J by 7 bases, and 7 bases separated the two germline ends. This CDR3 has 13 residues.

The V call is TRBV4-1, the J call TRBJ2-1; 8 bases are shared with TRBD1. This CDR3 has 16 residues. Germline CDR1 is MGHRA and CDR2 is YSYEKL. V trimming: 1 base; J trimming: 7 bases; junction bases outside the gene matches: 9. The CDR3 coding sequence is TGCGCCAGCAGCCAAGCTACAGGGGGTGGAACTAATGAGCAGTTCTTC. Translated, it gives CASSQATGGGTNEQFF.

A word on this clone: Other nucleotide sequences in the sample specify the same CDR3. The chain employs TRBV4-3 and TRBJ1-1; D remains unclear. Trimming took off 0 bases at V and 0 bases at J, with 5 bases between the two ends. Germline-derived CDR1 and CDR2 are LGHNA and YSLEER. This CDR3 comprises 14 residues. CDR3 amino acids: CASSQDGLNTEAFF. The CDR3 nucleotides are TGCGCCAGCAGCCAAGACGGGCTGAACACTGAAGCTTTCTTT.

The V and J genes are TRBV5-6 and TRBJ2-7; D not certain. CDR3 size: 14 residues. CDR1 is SGHDT and CDR2 is YYEEEE in the germline V gene. The ends were cut back, 0 bases at V and 5 bases at J, with 12 bases in the middle. The CDR3 region has the DNA TGTGCCAGCAGCTTGGTAGGTCTTGACCACGAGCAGTACTTC. This translates into CASSLVGLDHEQYF.

J is TRBJ2-1 and V is TRBV6-5, with 7 bases aligning to TRBD2. There are 14 residues in the CDR3. J lost 7 bases, V lost 1 base, and 4 bases had no gene match. Looked up from germline, CDR1 is MNHEY and CDR2 is SVGAGI. The CDR3 nucleotides read TGTGCCAGCAGTTACTACTGGGGGGGGAATGAGCAGTTCTTC. Protein product: CASSYYWGGNEQFF.